These T cell receptor beta chains were read from a single sample in a study of T cells after somatic rescue of genetic block. The method was immunoSEQ multiplex PCR; TCRdb's version includes in-frame clones alone and lacks a portion of them. The sample lists about 88,000 clones, about 90% occurring once. The sample consisted of peripheral blood mononuclear cells (PBMCs). These TCRs come from a woman in her late teens or twenties. Each CDR3 is given with its conserved first and last residue. The order of the fields is J gene, D gene, CDR3 length, V gene, clone size, CDR3 DNA, CDR3 protein. The D gene is left open where the match is weak. Some rows mark clone size as missing; the rest say once, few, many or name a class of expanded clone.

>TRBJ2-1|.|12|TRBV7-7|.
TGTGCTAGCAGCCGCCTGGGAGATGAGCAGTTCTTC
CASSRLGDEQFF
>TRBJ1-1|TRBD1|17|TRBV7-3|.
TGTGCCAGCAGCCCCTCCGGGACAGGGGCCCCCCACACTGAAGCTTTCTTT
CASSPSGTGAPHTEAFF
>TRBJ2-2|TRBD1|16|TRBV5-5|.
TGTGCCAGCAGGTCGCTTGGGACAGGGGCGACCGGGGAGCTGTTTTTT
CASRSLGTGATGELFF
>TRBJ2-3|TRBD2|19|TRBV28|.
TGTGCCAGCAGTATTAGACTAGCGGGAGTAGAAGAGTGGGTAGATACGCAGTATTTT
CASSIRLAGVEEWVDTQYF
>TRBJ1-2|TRBD1|17|TRBV18|.
TGTGCCAGCTCACCACTTTCCGGGACAGGGTCTGACTATGGCTACACCTTC
CASSPLSGTGSDYGYTF
>TRBJ1-3|TRBD1|15|TRBV6-5|.
TGTGCCAGCAGGCATACAGGGGACTCTGGAAACACCATATATTTT
CASRHTGDSGNTIYF
>TRBJ2-5|TRBD1|15|TRBV11-3|once
TGTGCCAGCAGCCTCCCGGACAGGGGGCAAGAGACCCAGTACTTC
CASSLPDRGQETQYF
>TRBJ1-1|.|13|TRBV2|.
TGTGCCAGCAGTGAAGAAGGTGAAACTGAAGCTTTCTTT
CASSEEGETEAFF
>TRBJ1-1|.|15|TRBV28|.
TGTGCCAGCAGTGTACAGGGACTCATGAACACTGAAGCTTTCTTT
CASSVQGLMNTEAFF
>TRBJ2-7|.|14|TRBV6-5|.
TGTGCCAGCAGTTTGGATGGCAGGGTGAGCGAGCAGTACTTC
CASSLDGRVSEQYF
>TRBJ2-3|.|15|TRBV7-9|.
TGTGCCAGCAGCTTAGTCGAGTGGCAGTCAGATACGCAGTATTTT
CASSLVEWQSDTQYF
>TRBJ1-4|TRBD1|13|TRBV28|.
TGTGCCAGCAAGGGACAGCCTAATGAAAAACTGTTTTTT
CASKGQPNEKLFF
>TRBJ1-3|.|13|TRBV18|.
TGTGCCAGCTCCCGGGACGCTGGAAACACCATATATTTT
CASSRDAGNTIYF
>TRBJ2-3|.|14|TRBV9|.
TGTGCCAGCAGCGTAGGCAGGGGCTCAGATACGCAGTATTTT
CASSVGRGSDTQYF
>TRBJ2-4|TRBD2|16|TRBV7-2|once
TGTGCCAGCAGCCACGGACTAGCGGGAGGTGGGGACATTCAGTACTTC
CASSHGLAGGGDIQYF
>TRBJ2-5|TRBD2|15|TRBV4-2|.
TGTGCCTCGGACGGCGGGAGGGGGGTAGAAGAGACCCAGTACTTC
CASDGGRGVEETQYF
>TRBJ1-5|.|13|TRBV27|.
TGTGCCAGCAGTGGGACACCCAATCAGCCCCAGCATTTT
CASSGTPNQPQHF
>TRBJ1-2|TRBD1|16|TRBV7-3|once
TGTGCCAGCAGCCCAGGGACAGGGGGCCTCAACTATGGCTACACCTTC
CASSPGTGGLNYGYTF
>TRBJ2-7|.|18|TRBV2|.
TGTGCCAGCAGTGAAGGCTTTACGGGGAGAGGACCCGCCTACGAGCAGTACTTC
CASSEGFTGRGPAYEQYF
>TRBJ2-7|TRBD2|17|TRBV10-3|once
TGTGCCATCAGTGAGTCGAGGGGACTAGCGGTGACCTACGAGCAGTACTTC
CAISESRGLAVTYEQYF
>TRBJ2-5|TRBD1|16|TRBV28|.
TGTGCCAGCAGTCCCAGGGGACAGGGTAGTCAAGAGACCCAGTACTTC
CASSPRGQGSQETQYF
>TRBJ2-2|TRBD2|17|TRBV27|.
TGTGCCAGCAGTTTATTCCTAGCGGGGGTAAACACCGGGGAGCTGTTTTTT
CASSLFLAGVNTGELFF
>TRBJ1-4|TRBD1|14|TRBV5-8|.
TGTGCCAGCAGCTTACAGGGGGCGCGTAAAAAACTGTTTTTT
CASSLQGARKKLFF
>TRBJ1-2|.|15|TRBV14|.
TGTGCCAGCAGCCAAGGAGGTAGTCAGTCCTATGGCTACACCTTC
CASSQGGSQSYGYTF
>TRBJ2-7|TRBD1|16|TRBV4-1|.
TGCGCCAGCAGCCAAGACGGGACAGGTCGGGCCCGGGAGCAGTACTTC
CASSQDGTGRAREQYF